These 10 T cell receptor beta chains originate from one sample sequenced in a study of T-cell reconstitution after alpha-beta-depleted transplantation in children. Preparation of the TCRbeta library used unique molecular identifiers. TCRdb redid the calling of the PCR reads with MiXCR, one entry per CDR3 protein. The data hold just under 550,000 distinct CDR3 sequences, with approximately 16% observed a single time. The sequencing used PBMCs from the stem cell graft donor, collected from the stem cell graft. These receptor sequences come from a human donor who donated a stem cell graft to a child with acute lymphoblastic leukemia.

Only a few counts were recorded for this clonotype. V gene TRBV12-3 or TRBV12-4 combines with J gene TRBJ2-1, with D unclear. The CDR3 contains 15 residues. The V gene lost 4 bases and the J gene lost 1 base, with 11 bases spanning the gap. The CDR3 is CASSYQRRSYNEQFF. The CDR3 bases are TGTGCCAGCAGTTACCAGAGACGTTCCTACAATGAGCAGTTCTTC.

The V and J genes are TRBV10-3 and TRBJ2-3; D is undetermined. This CDR3 is 19 amino acids long. The germline V gene has CDR1 ENHRY and CDR2 SYGVKD. The V end was cut by 0 bases, the J end by 7 bases, with 26 bases between. The CDR3 protein is CAISESLYDGRTRSYTQYF. The DNA for the CDR3 is TGTGCCATCAGTGAGTCGCTATATGATGGGCGGACGAGATCATATACGCAGTATTTT.

This chain joins TRBV7-2 and TRBJ1-5; perhaps TRBD1 as D (5 bases). Germline assignment: CDR1 SGHTA and CDR2 FQGNSA. This CDR3 contains 15 residues. V lost 5 bases, J lost 0 bases, and 11 bases lay in between. The CDR3 nucleotides read TGTGCCAGCAGCAGGGGTCCAGTTAGCAATCAGCCCCAGCATTTT. Its translation: CASSRGPVSNQPQHF.

This clonotype was seen a few times. The chain joins TRBV5-1 to TRBJ1-2; D unclear. This CDR3 has 13 residues. V shed 4 bases and J shed 0 bases, with 7 bases lying between them. Germline CDR1 SGHRS, CDR2 YFSETQ. The CDR3: CASSPEPNYGYTF. In DNA form, the CDR3 reads TGCGCCAGCAGCCCGGAACCTAACTATGGCTACACCTTC.

Only a few counts were recorded for this clonotype. J is TRBJ2-4 and V is TRBV2; tentatively, D is TRBD1 (5 bases). Deletions cut 0 bases from V and 4 bases from J, with 7 bases between. Per the germline V gene, CDR1 is SNHLY and CDR2 is FYNNEI. This CDR3 comprises 14 residues. CDR3 coding DNA: TGTGCCAGCAGTGAAGCGCCAGGGAAAAACATTCAGTACTTC. This translates into CASSEAPGKNIQYF.

The genes are TRBV5-1 and TRBJ2-2; TRBD1 or TRBD2 may be the D gene (5 bases each). V was clipped by 4 bases and J by 1 base, with 14 bases between them. CDR1 SGHRS and CDR2 YFSETQ come from the germline V gene. The CDR3 is made up of 16 amino acids. In DNA form, the CDR3 reads TGCGCCAGCAGCGAGGGACCTGCCATGAACACCGGGGAGCTGTTTTTT. Protein sequence: CASSEGPAMNTGELFF.

The chain joins TRBV7-8 to TRBJ2-2; D might be TRBD1 (6 bases). V was cut by 6 bases and J by 6 bases, with 14 bases left in between. The CDR3 is 14 amino acids. The germline V gene encodes CDR1 SGHVS and CDR2 FQNEAQ. The chain's CDR3 is CASRVPGTPGELFF. The CDR3 nucleotides read TGTGCCAGCAGGGTGCCAGGGACACCCGGGGAGCTGTTTTTT.

The rearrangement uses TRBV21-1 and TRBJ2-6; the table's D call, TRBD1, was not checked against the DNA. TRBV21-1 is listed as a pseudogene. This CDR3 has 18 residues. CDR3 in amino acids: CASSKGQGGSSGANVLTF. The CDR3 region has the DNA TGTGCCAGCAGCAAAGGGCAGGGGGGAAGCTCTGGGGCCAACGTCCTGACTTTC.

There are a few counts of this clonotype. The chain carries TRBV5-5 and TRBJ1-5; TRBD1 is a possible D gene (5 bases). Germline values: CDR1 SGHKS, CDR2 YYEKEE (reference sequence). Trimming stripped 4 bases from V and 0 bases from J, with 14 bases between. The CDR3 covers 16 residues. The CDR3 region has the DNA TGTGCCAGCAGCCAACGAGACAGCAATAGCAATCAGCCCCAGCATTTT. Translating it yields CASSQRDSNSNQPQHF.

This clonotype was detected only a few times. The rearrangement links TRBV20-1 to TRBJ2-7, with 8 bases aligning to TRBD2. CDR3 length: 13 amino acids. V dropped 6 bases and J dropped 7; count of bases not matched to a gene: 11. The V gene's germline CDR1 is DFQATT and CDR2 SNEGSKA (reference sequence). CDR3 loop: CSAHSGTSNEQYF. In DNA form, the CDR3 reads TGCAGTGCCCACAGTGGGACTAGTAATGAGCAGTACTTC.